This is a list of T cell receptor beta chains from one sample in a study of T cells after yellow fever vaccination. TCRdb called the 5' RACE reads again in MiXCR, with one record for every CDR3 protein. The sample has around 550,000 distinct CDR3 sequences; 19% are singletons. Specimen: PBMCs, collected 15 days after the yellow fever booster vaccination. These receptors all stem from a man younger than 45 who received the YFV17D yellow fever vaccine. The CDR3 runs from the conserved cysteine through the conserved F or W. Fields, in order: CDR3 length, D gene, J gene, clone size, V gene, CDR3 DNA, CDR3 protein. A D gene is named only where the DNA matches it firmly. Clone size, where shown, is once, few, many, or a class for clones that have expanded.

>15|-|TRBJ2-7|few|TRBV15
TGTGCCACCAGCAGAGATCTTGAGCTAACCTACGAGCAGTACTTC
CATSRDLELTYEQYF
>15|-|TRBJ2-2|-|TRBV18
TGTGCCAGCTCACCTGGGGCGGAATCCACCGGGGAGCTGTTTTTT
CASSPGAESTGELFF
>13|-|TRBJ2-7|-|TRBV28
TGTGCCAGCAGTTTAGAGGCCATACGGGAGCAGTACTTC
CASSLEAIREQYF
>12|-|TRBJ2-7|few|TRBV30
TGTGCCTGGAGTCGACTCTCCTACGAGCAGTACTTC
CAWSRLSYEQYF
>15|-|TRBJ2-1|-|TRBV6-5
TGTGCCAGCAGTTGGAGGGCCCAGACGACAGGGGAGCAGTTCTTC
CASSWRAQTTGEQFF
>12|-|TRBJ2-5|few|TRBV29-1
TGCAGCGTTGTCAGAGTCGAAGAGACCCAGTACTTC
CSVVRVEETQYF
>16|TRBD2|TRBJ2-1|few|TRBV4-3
TGCGCCAGCAGCCAAGATCGAGCGGGGGACTACAATGAGCAGTTCTTC
CASSQDRAGDYNEQFF
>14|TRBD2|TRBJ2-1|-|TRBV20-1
TGCAGTGCTAGAGGACTAGCGGGAGTTAATGAGCAGTTCTTC
CSARGLAGVNEQFF
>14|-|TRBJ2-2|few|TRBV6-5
TGTGCCAGCAGTTACTCGACGGGCACCGGGGAGCTGTTTTTT
CASSYSTGTGELFF
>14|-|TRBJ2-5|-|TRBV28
TGTGCCAGCAGTCAGACTAGACGGTTAGAGACCCAGTACTTC
CASSQTRRLETQYF
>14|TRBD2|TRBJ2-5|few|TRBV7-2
TGTGCCAGCAGCTTGAGACTAGCTGGAGAGACCCAGTACTTC
CASSLRLAGETQYF
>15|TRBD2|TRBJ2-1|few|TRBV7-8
TGTGCCAGCAGCTTAAATAGCGGGGCAGGTTTTGAGCAGTTCTTC
CASSLNSGAGFEQFF
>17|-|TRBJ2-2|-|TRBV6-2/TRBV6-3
TGTGCCAGCAGGACGACTGCCCCACTCGCGAACACCGGGGAGCTGTTTTTT
CASRTTAPLANTGELFF
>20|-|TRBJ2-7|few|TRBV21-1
TGTGCCAGCCTTTTCAGCAGACGCCCTCGCTTGGGATTCAGCTCCTACGAGCAGTACTTC
CASLFSRRPRLGFSSYEQYF
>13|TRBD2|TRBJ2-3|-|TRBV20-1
TGCAGTGCGAGAGGAGGGACTAGCGGGACGCAGTATTTT
CSARGGTSGTQYF
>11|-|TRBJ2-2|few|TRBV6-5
TGTGCCAGCAGCGGGGCCGGGGAGCTGTTTTTT
CASSGAGELFF
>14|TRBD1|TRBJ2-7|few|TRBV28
TGTGCCACCCTTCCCGGGGACAGGGCGGGCGAGCAGTACTTC
CATLPGDRAGEQYF
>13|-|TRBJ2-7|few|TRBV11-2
TGTGCCAGCAGCCCAAGTAGGACCTACGAGCAGTACTTC
CASSPSRTYEQYF
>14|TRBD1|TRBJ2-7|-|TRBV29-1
TGCAGCGTAAGCCTGACAGGGGACGCCTACGAGCAGTACTTC
CSVSLTGDAYEQYF
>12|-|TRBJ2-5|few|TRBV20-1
TGCAGTGCCGAGACTAGTAGGGAGACCCAGTACTTC
CSAETSRETQYF
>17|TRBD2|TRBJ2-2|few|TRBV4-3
TGCGCCAGCAGCTCAGAGCCAGCGGGAGCCAGCACCGGGGAGCTGTTTTTT
CASSSEPAGASTGELFF
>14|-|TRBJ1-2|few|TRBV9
TGTGCCAGCAGCGACCCCTCCGGTTTCTATGGCTACACCTTC
CASSDPSGFYGYTF
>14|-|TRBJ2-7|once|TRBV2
TGTGCCAGTTCTATAGCGGACTACTCCTACGAGCAGTACTTC
CASSIADYSYEQYF
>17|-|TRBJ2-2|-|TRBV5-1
TGCGCCAGCAGCTTCTTCTCCGGAGGGGGGAACACCGGGGAGCTGTTCTTT
CASSFFSGGGNTGELFF
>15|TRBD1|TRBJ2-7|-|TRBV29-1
TGCAGCGTTGAACTTCTGACAGGGGGCGCGTACGAGCAGTACTTC
CSVELLTGGAYEQYF
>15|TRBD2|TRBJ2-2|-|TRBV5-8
TGTGCCAGCAGCTTGGCTAGCGGGATCGTCGGGGAGCTGTTTTTT
CASSLASGIVGELFF
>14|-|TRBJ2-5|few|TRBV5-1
TGCGCCAGTTCGACCGGGAACTTCCAAGAGACCCAGTACTTC
CASSTGNFQETQYF
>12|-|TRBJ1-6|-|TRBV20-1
TGCAGCGCCCAGGGGACGTATTCACCCCTCCACTTT
CSAQGTYSPLHF
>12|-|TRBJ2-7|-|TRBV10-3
TGTGCCACTGGGGACACCTTCTACGAGCAGTACTTC
CATGDTFYEQYF
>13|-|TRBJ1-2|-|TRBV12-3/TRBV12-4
TGTGCCAGCAGTTTAGCGGACAGCTATGGCTACACCTTC
CASSLADSYGYTF
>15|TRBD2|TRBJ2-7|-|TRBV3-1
TGTGCCAGCCATCCGGGGACTAGCGGTACCTACGAGCAGTACTTC
CASHPGTSGTYEQYF
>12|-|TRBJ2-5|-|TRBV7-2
TGTGCCAGCAGCTTAGACAGACAGACCCAGTACTTC
CASSLDRQTQYF
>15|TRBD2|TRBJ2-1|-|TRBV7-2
TGTGCCAGCAGCTTAGGCGGGAGGGGGGGCAATGAGCAGTTCTTC
CASSLGGRGGNEQFF
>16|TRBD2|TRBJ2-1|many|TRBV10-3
TGTGCCATCAGTGATCGCGGGAGGGATTCCTACAATGAGCAGTTCTTC
CAISDRGRDSYNEQFF
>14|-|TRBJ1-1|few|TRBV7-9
TGTGCCAGCAGCTTAGCGCGAGGGGCCGGGATAGCTTTCTTT
CASSLARGAGIAFF
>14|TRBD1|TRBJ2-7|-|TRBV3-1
TGTGCCAGCAGCCGGGGACAGGGATTCAACGAGCAGTACTTC
CASSRGQGFNEQYF
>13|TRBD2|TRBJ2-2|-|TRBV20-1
TGCAGTGCTAGACTAGCGGGAGCCGGGGAGCTGTTTTTT
CSARLAGAGELFF
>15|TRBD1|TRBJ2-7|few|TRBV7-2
TGTGCCAGCAGCTTGTACGGGACAGGTCAACCCGAGCAGTACTTC
CASSLYGTGQPEQYF
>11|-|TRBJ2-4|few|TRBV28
TGTGCCAGTCAGAAGGGGTACATTCAGTACTTC
CASQKGYIQYF
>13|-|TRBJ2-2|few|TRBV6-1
TGTGCCAGCAGCCAAGCTTGGACCGGGGAGCTGTTTTTT
CASSQAWTGELFF
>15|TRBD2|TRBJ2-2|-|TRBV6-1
TGTGCCGGGATGACTTTAGCGGGAGAAACCGGGGAGCTGTTTTTT
CAGMTLAGETGELFF
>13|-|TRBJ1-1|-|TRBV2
TGTGCCAGCATACCCGGGGGGCTCACTGAAGCTTTCTTT
CASIPGGLTEAFF
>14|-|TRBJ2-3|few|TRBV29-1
TGCAGCATTACGGGGGAGTTAGGCACAGATACGCAGTATTTT
CSITGELGTDTQYF
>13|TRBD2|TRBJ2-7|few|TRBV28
TGTGCCAGCAGTTTAGTTCCGGGAGGTACCGTCAAATTC
CASSLVPGGTVKF
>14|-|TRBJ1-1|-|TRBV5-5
TGTGCCAGCAAACTGAGGGTAGCGAACACTGAAGCTTTCTTT
CASKLRVANTEAFF
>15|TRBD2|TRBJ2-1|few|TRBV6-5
TGTGCCAGCAGTTACTCGGCTAGCGGATACAATGAGCAGTTCTTC
CASSYSASGYNEQFF
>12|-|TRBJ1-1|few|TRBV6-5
TGTGCCAGCAGTTCCTTTGACACTGAAGCTTTCTTT
CASSSFDTEAFF
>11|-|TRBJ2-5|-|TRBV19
TGTGCCCCGGCGGGGGCTGAGACCCAGTACTTC
CAPAGAETQYF
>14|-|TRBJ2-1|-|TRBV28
TGTGCCAGCACGGGGCGCCCGATGTTCAATGAGCAGTTCTTC
CASTGRPMFNEQFF
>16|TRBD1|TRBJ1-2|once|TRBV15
TGTGCCACCAGCCCCAACCCTGGACAGGGGTACTATGGCTACACCTTC
CATSPNPGQGYYGYTF
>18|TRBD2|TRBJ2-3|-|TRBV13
TGTGCCAGCAGCTCGACAGGGTGGGGGACTAGCGGGACAGATACGCAGTATTTT
CASSSTGWGTSGTDTQYF
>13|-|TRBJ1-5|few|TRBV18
TGTGCCAGCTCACCGGCGGGATATCAGCCCCAGCATTTT
CASSPAGYQPQHF
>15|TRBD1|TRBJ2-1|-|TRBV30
TGTGCCTGGAGTCCCGGGACAGGGGAATTCAATGAGCAGTTCTTC
CAWSPGTGEFNEQFF
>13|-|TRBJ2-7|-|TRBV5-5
TGTGCCAGCAGCTGGAGCGGCTCCTACGAGCAGTACTTC
CASSWSGSYEQYF